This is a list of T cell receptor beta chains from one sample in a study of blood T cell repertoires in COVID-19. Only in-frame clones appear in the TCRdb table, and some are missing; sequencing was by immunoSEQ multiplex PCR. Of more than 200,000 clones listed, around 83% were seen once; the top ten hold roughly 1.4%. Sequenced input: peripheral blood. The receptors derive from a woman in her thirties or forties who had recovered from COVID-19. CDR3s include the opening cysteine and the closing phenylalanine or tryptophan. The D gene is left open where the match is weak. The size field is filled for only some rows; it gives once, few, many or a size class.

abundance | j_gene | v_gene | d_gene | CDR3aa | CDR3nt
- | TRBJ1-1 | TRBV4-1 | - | CASSQGWTDHTEAFF | TGCGCCAGCAGCCAAGGATGGACTGATCACACTGAAGCTTTCTTT
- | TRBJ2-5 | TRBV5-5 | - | CASSLLGGTETQYF | TGTGCCAGCAGCTTGTTGGGGGGAACGGAGACCCAGTACTTC
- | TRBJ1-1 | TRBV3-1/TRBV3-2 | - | CASSRGAGNTEAFF | TGTGCCAGCAGTCGGGGGGCGGGGAACACTGAAGCTTTCTTT
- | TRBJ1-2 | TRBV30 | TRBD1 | CAWIPGQGYGYTF | TGTGCCTGGATTCCGGGACAGGGGTATGGCTACACCTTC
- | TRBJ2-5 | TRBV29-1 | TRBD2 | CSARTSGGAPETQYF | TGCAGCGCCCGGACTAGCGGGGGGGCCCCAGAGACCCAGTACTTC
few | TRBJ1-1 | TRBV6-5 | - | CASSYSREGVTEAFF | TGTGCCAGCAGTTACAGCAGGGAAGGGGTTACTGAAGCTTTCTTT
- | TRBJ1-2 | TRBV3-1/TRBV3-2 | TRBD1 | CASSHSTGDNGYTF | TGTGCCAGCAGCCATTCGACAGGGGATAATGGCTACACCTTC
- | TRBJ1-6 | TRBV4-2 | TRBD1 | CASSLAGGQGLSPLHF | TGTGCCAGCAGCCTCGCCGGGGGACAGGGTCTTTCACCCCTCCACTTT
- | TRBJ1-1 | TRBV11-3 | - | CASSLRARGAFF | TGTGCCAGCAGCTTAAGGGCCCGGGGAGCTTTCTTT
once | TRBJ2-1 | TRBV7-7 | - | CASTPIRGQGNEQFF | TGTGCTAGCACCCCAATCCGGGGACAAGGGAATGAGCAGTTCTTC
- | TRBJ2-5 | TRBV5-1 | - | CASSLTGNQETQYF | TGCGCCAGCAGCTTGACAGGAAACCAAGAGACCCAGTACTTC
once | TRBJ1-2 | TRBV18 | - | CASSPGANYGYTF | TGTGCCAGCTCACCCGGGGCTAACTATGGCTACACCTTC
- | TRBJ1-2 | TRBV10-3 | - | CAISELADSYGYTF | TGTGCCATCAGTGAGTTAGCCGACAGCTATGGCTACACCTTC
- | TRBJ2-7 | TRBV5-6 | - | CASSLQGTSLDDNEQYF | TGTGCCAGCAGCCTACAGGGTACTAGTTTGGATGATAACGAGCAGTACTTC
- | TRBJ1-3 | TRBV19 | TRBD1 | CASSLTGESGNTIYF | TGTGCCAGTAGCCTGACAGGGGAATCAGGAAACACCATATATTTT
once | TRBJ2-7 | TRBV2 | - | CASQLVGGEQYF | TGTGCTTCTCAACTTGTGGGGGGCGAGCAGTACTTC
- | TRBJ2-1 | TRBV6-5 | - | CASSYGLTGGPNEQFF | TGTGCCAGCAGTTACGGGTTGACGGGGGGCCCCAATGAGCAGTTCTTC
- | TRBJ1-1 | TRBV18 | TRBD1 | CASSPQSTGSGTEAFF | TGTGCCAGCTCACCCCAGTCGACAGGGTCCGGCACTGAAGCTTTCTTT
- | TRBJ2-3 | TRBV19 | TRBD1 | CASSIDSVGQGATDTQYF | TGTGCCAGTAGTATAGATTCCGTGGGGCAGGGGGCTACAGATACGCAGTATTTT
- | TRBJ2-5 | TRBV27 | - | CASLGPVLDRETQYF | TGTGCCAGCCTAGGTCCGGTACTAGATAGGGAGACCCAGTACTTC
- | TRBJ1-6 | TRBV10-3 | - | CAISEESGVTSSPLHF | TGTGCCATCAGTGAGGAATCAGGGGTTACGAGTTCACCCCTCCACTTT
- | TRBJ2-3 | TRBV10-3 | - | CAISESTGTDTQYF | TGTGCCATCAGTGAGTCAACGGGTACAGATACGCAGTATTTT
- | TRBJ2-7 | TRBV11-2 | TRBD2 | CASRKLGTSSYEQYF | TGTGCCAGCAGAAAACTGGGGACTAGCTCCTACGAGCAGTACTTC
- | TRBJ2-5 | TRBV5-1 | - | CASSLGRLLQETQYF | TGCGCCAGCAGCTTGGGGCGGTTACTCCAAGAGACCCAGTACTTC
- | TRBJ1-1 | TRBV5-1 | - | CASSLAFAREVNTEAFF | TGCGCCAGCAGCTTGGCCTTTGCGAGAGAAGTGAACACTGAAGCTTTCTTT
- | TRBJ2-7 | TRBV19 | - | CASSGLPVSYEQYF | TGTGCCAGTAGTGGGCTGCCAGTCTCCTACGAGCAGTACTTC
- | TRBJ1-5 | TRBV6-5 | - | CASSSRRDQPQHF | TGTGCCAGCAGCAGCCGACGGGATCAGCCCCAGCATTTT
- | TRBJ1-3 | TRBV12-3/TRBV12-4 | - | CASTLEGGNTIYF | TGTGCCAGCACCCTAGAGGGTGGAAACACCATATATTTT
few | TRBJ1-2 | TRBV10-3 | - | CAISESDTYGYTF | TGTGCCATCAGTGAGTCTGACACGTATGGCTACACCTTC
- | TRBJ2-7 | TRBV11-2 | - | CASSLGHEQYF | TGTGCCAGCAGCTTAGGGCACGAGCAGTACTTC
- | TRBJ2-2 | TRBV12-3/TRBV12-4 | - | CASRGGSGELFF | TGTGCCAGCAGGGGGGGTTCCGGGGAGCTGTTTTTT
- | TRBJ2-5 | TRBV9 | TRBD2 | CASSAGLAGEETQYF | TGTGCCAGCAGCGCGGGACTAGCGGGGGAAGAGACCCAGTACTTC
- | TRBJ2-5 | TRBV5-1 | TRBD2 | CASSLVPSGGAGETQYF | TGCGCCAGCAGCTTGGTTCCTAGCGGGGGGGCCGGGGAGACCCAGTACTTC
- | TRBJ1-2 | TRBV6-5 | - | CASTERPGANYGYTF | TGTGCCAGCACCGAGAGGCCCGGAGCTAACTATGGCTACACCTTC
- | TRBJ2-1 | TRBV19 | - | CASSIQGSYNEQFF | TGTGCCAGTAGTATACAGGGCTCCTACAATGAGCAGTTCTTC
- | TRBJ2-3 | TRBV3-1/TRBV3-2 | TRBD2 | CASSQNIQRGGQVYF | TGTGCCAGCAGCCAAAATATACAGCGGGGGGGCCAAGTGTATTTT
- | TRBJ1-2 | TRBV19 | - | CASRAAGSDYGYTF | TGTGCCAGTAGGGCGGCGGGATCGGACTATGGCTACACCTTC
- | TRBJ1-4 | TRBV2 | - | CASRGVGEKLFF | TGTGCCAGCAGAGGTGTGGGCGAAAAACTGTTTTTT
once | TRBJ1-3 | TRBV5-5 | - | CASSLSVNGISSGNTIYF | TGTGCCAGCAGCTTGAGCGTCAATGGAATTAGCTCTGGAAACACCATATATTTT
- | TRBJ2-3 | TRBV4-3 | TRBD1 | CASSQEQTGRQYF | TGCGCCAGCAGCCAGGAACAGACAGGGCGGCAGTATTTT
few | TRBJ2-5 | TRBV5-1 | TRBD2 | CASTLGGEETQYF | TGCGCCAGCACCCTGGGGGGGGAAGAGACCCAGTACTTC
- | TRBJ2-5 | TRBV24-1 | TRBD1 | CATSDDRGVETQYF | TGTGCCACCAGTGATGACAGGGGAGTAGAGACCCAGTACTTC
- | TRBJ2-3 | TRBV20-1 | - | CSASLPGAAGTTDTQYF | TGCAGTGCTAGTCTCCCGGGAGCCGCGGGAACCACAGATACGCAGTATTTT
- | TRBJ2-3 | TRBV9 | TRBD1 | CASSVAGQVARDTQYF | TGTGCCAGCAGCGTAGCCGGACAGGTAGCAAGGGATACGCAGTATTTT
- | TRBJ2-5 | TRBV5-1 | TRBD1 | CASSTPDRDQETQYF | TGCGCCAGCAGCACCCCGGACAGGGACCAAGAGACCCAGTACTTC
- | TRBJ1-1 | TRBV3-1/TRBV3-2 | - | CASSHAGKRDTEAFF | TGTGCCAGCAGCCACGCAGGGAAGAGAGACACTGAAGCTTTCTTT
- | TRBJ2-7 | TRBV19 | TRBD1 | CASSTYSGTGVNEQYF | TGTGCCAGTAGTACCTACTCCGGGACAGGGGTAAACGAGCAGTACTTC
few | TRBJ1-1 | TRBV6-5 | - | CASTGDTEAFF | TGTGCCAGCACGGGGGACACTGAAGCTTTCTTT
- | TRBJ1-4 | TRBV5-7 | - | CAGGVPPGEGSEKLFF | TGTGCCGGTGGGGTACCACCAGGGGAGGGAAGTGAAAAACTGTTTTTT
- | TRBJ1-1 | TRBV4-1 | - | CASSQDGQEGGMNTEAFF | TGCGCCAGCAGCCAAGACGGTCAGGAGGGAGGGATGAACACTGAAGCTTTCTTT
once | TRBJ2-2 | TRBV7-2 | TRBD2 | CASSPPAGLNTGELFF | TGTGCCAGCAGCCCGCCAGCGGGGCTCAACACCGGGGAGCTGTTTTTT
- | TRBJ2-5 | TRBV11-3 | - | CASSLDGGAQETQYF | TGTGCCAGCAGCTTAGATGGTGGGGCACAAGAGACCCAGTACTTC